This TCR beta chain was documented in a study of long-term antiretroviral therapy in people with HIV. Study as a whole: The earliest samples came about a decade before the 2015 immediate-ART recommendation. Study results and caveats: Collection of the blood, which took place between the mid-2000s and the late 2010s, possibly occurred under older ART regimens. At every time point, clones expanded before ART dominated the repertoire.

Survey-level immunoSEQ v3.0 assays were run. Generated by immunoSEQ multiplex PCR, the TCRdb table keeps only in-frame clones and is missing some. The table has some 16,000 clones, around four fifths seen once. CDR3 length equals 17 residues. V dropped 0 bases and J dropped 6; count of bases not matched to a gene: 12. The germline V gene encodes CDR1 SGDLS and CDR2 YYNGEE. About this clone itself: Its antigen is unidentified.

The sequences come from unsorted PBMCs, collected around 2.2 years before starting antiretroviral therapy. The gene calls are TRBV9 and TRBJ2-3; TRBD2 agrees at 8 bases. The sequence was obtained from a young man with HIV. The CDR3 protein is CASSVGVGRGEGDTQYF. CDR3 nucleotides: TGTGCCAGCAGCGTAGGGGTGGGGCGGGGGGAAGGTGATACGCAGTATTTT.